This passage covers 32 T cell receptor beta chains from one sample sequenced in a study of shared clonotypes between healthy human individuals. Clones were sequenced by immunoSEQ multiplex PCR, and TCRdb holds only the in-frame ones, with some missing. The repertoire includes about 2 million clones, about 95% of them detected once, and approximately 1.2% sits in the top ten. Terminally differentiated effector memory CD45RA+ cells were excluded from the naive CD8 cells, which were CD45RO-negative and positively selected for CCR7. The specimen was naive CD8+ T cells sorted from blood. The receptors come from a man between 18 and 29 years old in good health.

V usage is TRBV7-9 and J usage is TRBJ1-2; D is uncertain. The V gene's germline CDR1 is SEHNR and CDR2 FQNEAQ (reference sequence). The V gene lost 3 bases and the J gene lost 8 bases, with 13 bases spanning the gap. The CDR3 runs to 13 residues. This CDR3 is CASSFGQDAGYTF. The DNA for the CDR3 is TGTGCCAGCAGCTTCGGGCAGGACGCGGGCTACACCTTC.

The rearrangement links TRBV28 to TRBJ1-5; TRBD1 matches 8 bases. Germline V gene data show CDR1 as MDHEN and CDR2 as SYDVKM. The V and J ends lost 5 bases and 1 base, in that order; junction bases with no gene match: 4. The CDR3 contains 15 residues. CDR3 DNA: TGTGCCAGCAGTACCTACAGGGGGAGCAATCAGCCCCAGCATTTT. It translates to CASSTYRGSNQPQHF.

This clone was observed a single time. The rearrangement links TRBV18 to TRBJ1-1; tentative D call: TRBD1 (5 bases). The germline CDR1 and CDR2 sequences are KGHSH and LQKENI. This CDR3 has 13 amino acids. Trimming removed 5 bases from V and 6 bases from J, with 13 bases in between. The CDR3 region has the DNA TGTGCCAGCTCAATCACAGGAGAGTCTGAAGCTTTCTTT. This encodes CASSITGESEAFF.

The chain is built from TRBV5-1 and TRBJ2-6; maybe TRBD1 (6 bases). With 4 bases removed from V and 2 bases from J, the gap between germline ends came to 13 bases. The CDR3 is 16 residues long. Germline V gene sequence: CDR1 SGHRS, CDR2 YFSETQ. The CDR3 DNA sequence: TGCGCCAGCAGCCCCGGACAGATAGCTGGGGCCAACGTCCTGACTTTC. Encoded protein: CASSPGQIAGANVLTF.

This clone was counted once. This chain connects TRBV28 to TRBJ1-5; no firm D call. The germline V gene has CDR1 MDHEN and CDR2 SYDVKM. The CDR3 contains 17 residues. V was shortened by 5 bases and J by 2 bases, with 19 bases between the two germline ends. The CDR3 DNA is TGTGCCAGCAGTCACACGCCTTGGAAGGAAGGCAATCAGCCCCAGCATTTT. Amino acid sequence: CASSHTPWKEGNQPQHF.

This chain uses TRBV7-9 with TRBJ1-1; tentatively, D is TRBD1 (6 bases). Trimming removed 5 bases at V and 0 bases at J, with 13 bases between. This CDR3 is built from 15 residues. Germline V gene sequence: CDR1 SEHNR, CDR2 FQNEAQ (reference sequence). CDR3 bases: TGTGCCAGCAGCCCCCCGGGGGACATGAACACTGAAGCTTTCTTT. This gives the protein CASSPPGDMNTEAFF.

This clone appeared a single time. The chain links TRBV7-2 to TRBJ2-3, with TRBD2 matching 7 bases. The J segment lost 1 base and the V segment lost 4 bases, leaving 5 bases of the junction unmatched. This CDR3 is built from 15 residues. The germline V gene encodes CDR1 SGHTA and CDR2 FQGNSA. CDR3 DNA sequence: TGTGCCAGCAGCTGGGACTATCTAGGCACAGATACGCAGTATTTT. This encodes CASSWDYLGTDTQYF. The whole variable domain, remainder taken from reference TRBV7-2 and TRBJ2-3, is GAGVSQSPSNKVTEKGKDVELRCDPISGHTALYWYRQSLGQGLEFLIYFQGNSAPDKSGLPSDRFSAERTGGSVSTLTIQRTQQEDSAVYLCASSWDYLGTDTQYFGPGTRLTVL.

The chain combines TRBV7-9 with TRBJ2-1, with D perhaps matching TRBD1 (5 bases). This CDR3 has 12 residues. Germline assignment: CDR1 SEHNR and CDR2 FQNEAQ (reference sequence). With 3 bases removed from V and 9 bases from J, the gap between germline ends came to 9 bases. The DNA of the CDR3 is TGTGCCAGCAGCTTGGGGCCCAGTGAGCAGTTCTTC. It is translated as CASSLGPSEQFF.

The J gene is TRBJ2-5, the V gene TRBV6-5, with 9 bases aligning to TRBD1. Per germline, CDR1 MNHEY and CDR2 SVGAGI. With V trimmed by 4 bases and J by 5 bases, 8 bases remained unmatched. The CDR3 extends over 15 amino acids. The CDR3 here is CASSSTGGAEETQYF. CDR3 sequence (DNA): TGTGCCAGCAGTTCCACAGGGGGCGCAGAGGAGACCCAGTACTTC.

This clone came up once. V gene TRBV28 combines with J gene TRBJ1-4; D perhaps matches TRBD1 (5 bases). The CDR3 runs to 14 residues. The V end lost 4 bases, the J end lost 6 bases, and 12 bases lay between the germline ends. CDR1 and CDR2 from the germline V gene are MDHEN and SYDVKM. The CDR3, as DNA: TGTGCCAGCAGTTCCCTTGGGGGAGATGAAAAACTGTTTTTT. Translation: CASSSLGGDEKLFF.

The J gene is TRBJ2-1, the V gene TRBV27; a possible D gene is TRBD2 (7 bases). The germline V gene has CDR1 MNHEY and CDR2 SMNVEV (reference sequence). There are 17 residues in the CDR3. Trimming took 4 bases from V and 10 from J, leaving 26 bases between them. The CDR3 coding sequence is TGTGCCAGCAGTTCCCGCATTGGGGGGGCATCCAATTACGAGCAGTTCTTC. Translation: CASSSRIGGASNYEQFF.

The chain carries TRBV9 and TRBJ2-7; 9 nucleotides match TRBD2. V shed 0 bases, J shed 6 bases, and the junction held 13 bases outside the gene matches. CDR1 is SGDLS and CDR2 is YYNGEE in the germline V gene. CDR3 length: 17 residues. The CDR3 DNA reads TGTGCCAGCAGCGTAGGTCCTAGCGGGGAAGGGTTGGGCGAGCAGTACTTC. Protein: CASSVGPSGEGLGEQYF.

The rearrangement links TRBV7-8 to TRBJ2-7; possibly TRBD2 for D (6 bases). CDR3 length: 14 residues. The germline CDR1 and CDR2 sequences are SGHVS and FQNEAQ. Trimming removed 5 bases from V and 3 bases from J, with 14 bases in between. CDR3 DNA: TGTGCCAGCAGCCAACGACCGGGGGACTACGAGCAGTACTTC. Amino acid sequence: CASSQRPGDYEQYF.

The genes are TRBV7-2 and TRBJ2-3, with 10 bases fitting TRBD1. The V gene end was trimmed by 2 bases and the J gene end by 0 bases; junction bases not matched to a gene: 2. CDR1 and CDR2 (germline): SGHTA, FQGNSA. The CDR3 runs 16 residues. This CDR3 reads CASSLWGQGSTDTQYF. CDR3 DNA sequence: TGTGCCAGCAGCTTATGGGGACAGGGGAGCACAGATACGCAGTATTTT.

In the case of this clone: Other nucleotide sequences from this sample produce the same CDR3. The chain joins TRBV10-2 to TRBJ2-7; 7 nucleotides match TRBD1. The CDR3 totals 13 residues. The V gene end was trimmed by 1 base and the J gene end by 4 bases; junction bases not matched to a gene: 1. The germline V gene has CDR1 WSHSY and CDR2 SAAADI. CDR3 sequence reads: CASSEWDSYEQYF. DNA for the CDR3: TGCGCCAGCAGTGAGTGGGACAGTTACGAGCAGTACTTC.

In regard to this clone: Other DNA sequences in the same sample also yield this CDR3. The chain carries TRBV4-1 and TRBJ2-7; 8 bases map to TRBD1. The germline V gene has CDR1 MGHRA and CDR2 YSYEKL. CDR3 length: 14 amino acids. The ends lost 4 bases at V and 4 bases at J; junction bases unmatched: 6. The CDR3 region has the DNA TGCGCCAGCAGCCCCGGGACAGGCGTATACGAGCAGTACTTC. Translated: CASSPGTGVYEQYF.

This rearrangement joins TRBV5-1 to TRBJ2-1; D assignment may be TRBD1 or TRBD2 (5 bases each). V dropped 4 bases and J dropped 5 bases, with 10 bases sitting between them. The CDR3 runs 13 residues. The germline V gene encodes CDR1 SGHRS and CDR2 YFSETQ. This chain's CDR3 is CASSPGPNNEQFF. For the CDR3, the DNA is TGCGCCAGCAGCCCGGGACCGAACAATGAGCAGTTCTTC. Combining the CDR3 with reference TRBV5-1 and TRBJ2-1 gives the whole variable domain KAGVTQTPRYLIKTRGQQVTLSCSPISGHRSVSWYQQTPGQGLQFLFEYFSETQRNKGNFPGRFSGRQFSNSRSEMNVSTLELGDSALYLCASSPGPNNEQFFGPGTRLTVL.

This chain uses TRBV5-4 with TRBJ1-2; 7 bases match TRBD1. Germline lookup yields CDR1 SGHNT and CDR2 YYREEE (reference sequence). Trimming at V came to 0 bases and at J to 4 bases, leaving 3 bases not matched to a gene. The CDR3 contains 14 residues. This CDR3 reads CASSLEGAFYGYTF. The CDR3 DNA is TGTGCCAGCAGCTTGGAGGGGGCATTCTATGGCTACACCTTC.

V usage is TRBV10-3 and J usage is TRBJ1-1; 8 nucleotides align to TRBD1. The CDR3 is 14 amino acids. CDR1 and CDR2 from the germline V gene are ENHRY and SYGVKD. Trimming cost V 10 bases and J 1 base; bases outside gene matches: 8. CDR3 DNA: TGTGCCACGACGACTCAGGGGGCGAACACTGAAGCTTTCTTT. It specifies CATTTQGANTEAFF.

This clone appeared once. For the CDR3, the DNA is TGTGCCAGCAGCCACCAACGGACTAGCGGGGGACCTCTTAGCTCCTACAATGAGCAGTTCTTC. It translates to CASSHQRTSGGPLSSYNEQFF. This chain links TRBV28 with TRBJ2-1, with 13 positions matching TRBD2. The germline V gene has CDR1 MDHEN and CDR2 SYDVKM. V trimming: 6 bases; J trimming: 0 bases; junction bases outside the gene matches: 17. The CDR3 length is 21 residues. Supplemented by reference TRBV28 and TRBJ2-1, the full variable domain reads DVKVTQSSRYLVKRTGEKVFLECVQDMDHENMFWYRQDPGLGLRLIYFSYDVKMKEKGDIPEGYSVSREKKERFSLILESASTNQTSMYLCASSHQRTSGGPLSSYNEQFFGPGTRLTVL.

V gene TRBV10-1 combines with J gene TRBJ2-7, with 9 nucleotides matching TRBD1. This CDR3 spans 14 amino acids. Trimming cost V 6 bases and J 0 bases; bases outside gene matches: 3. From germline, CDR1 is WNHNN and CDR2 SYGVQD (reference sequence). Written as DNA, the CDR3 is TGCGCCAGCAGCGAGGACAGGGGCTCCTACGAGCAGTACTTC. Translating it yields CASSEDRGSYEQYF.

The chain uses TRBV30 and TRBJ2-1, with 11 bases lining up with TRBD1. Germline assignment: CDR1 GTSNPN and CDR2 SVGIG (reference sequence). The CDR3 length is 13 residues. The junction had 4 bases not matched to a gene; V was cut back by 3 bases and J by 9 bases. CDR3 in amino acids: CAWSSGTGGEQFF. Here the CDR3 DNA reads TGTGCCTGGAGCTCCGGGACAGGGGGTGAGCAGTTCTTC.

The CDR3 region is CASRLNRDTYEQYF. In nucleotides, the CDR3 is TGTGCCAGTAGACTAAACAGGGACACCTACGAGCAGTACTTC. This sequence joins TRBV19 and TRBJ2-7; possible D gene TRBD1, 6 bases. The V end was cut by 6 bases, the J end by 2 bases, with 14 bases between. The CDR3 length is 14 residues. Per germline, CDR1 LNHDA and CDR2 SQIVND (reference sequence).

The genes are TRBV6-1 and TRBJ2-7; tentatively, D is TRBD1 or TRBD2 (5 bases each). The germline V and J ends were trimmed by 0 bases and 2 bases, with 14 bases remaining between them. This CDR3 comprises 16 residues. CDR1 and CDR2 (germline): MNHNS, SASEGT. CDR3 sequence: CASSEAEGIQTYEQYF. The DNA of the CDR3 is TGTGCCAGCAGTGAAGCTGAGGGGATCCAAACCTACGAGCAGTACTTC.

The CDR3 nucleotides read TGTGCCACCCGTCTACCATCTCAGGAGCAGTACTTC. This codes for CATRLPSQEQYF. The V and J genes are TRBV6-5 and TRBJ2-7; D remains unclear. Germline CDR1 is MNHEY and CDR2 is SVGAGI. The V end lost 10 bases, the J end lost 7 bases, and 17 bases lay between the germline ends. This CDR3 is 12 amino acids long.

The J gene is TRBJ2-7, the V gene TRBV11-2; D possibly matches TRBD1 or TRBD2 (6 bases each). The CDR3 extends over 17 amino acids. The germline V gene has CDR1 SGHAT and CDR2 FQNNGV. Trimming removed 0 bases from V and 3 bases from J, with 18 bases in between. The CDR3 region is CASSLDGWGAFLYEQYF. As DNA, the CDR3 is TGTGCCAGCAGCTTAGACGGTTGGGGGGCATTCCTCTACGAGCAGTACTTC. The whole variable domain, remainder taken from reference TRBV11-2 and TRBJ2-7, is EAGVAQSPRYKIIEKRQSVAFWCNPISGHATLYWYQQILGQGPKLLIQFQNNGVVDDSQLPKDRFSAERLKGVDSTLKIQPAKLEDSAVYLCASSLDGWGAFLYEQYFGPGTRLTVT.

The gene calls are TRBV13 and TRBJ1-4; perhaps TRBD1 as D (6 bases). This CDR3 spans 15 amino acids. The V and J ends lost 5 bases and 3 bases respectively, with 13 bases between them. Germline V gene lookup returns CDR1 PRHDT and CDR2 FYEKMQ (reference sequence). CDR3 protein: CASSPTTGPNEKLFF. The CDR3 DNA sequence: TGTGCCAGCAGCCCTACGACAGGTCCTAATGAAAAACTGTTTTTT.

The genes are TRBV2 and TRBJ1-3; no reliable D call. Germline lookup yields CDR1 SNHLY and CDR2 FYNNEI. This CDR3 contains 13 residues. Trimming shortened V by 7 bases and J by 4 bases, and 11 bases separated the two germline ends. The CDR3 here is CASKIRSGNTIYF. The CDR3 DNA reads TGTGCCAGCAAGATAAGGTCCGGAAACACCATATATTTT.

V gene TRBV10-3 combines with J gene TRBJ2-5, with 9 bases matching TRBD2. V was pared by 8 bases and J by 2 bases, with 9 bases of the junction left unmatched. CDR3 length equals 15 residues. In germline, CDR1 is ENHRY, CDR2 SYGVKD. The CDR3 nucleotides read TGTGCCATCGCCGGCGGGGGGGAAAAGCAAGAGACCCAGTACTTC. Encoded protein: CAIAGGGEKQETQYF.

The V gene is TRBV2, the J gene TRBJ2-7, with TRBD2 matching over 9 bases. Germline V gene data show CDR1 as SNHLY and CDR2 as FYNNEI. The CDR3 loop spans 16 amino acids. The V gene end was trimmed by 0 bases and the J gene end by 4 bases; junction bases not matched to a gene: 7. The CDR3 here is CASSEALASGVYEQYF. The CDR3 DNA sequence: TGTGCCAGCAGTGAAGCGCTTGCTAGCGGGGTTTACGAGCAGTACTTC.

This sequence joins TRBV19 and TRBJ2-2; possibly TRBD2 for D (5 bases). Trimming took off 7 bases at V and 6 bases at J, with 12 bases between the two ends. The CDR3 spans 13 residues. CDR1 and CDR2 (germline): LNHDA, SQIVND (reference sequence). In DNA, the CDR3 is TGTGCCAGTACCGAATTCGGGGCCGGGGAGCTGTTTTTT. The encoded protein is CASTEFGAGELFF.

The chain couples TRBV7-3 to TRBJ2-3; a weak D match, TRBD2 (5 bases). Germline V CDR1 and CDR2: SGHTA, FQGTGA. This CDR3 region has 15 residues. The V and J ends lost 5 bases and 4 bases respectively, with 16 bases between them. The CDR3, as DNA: TGTGCCAGCAGCATCGACGGTGGAGCGGCAGATACGCAGTATTTT. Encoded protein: CASSIDGGAADTQYF.